This T cell receptor (beta chain) derives from a study of blood T cell repertoires in COVID-19. Germline V lookup: CDR1 LGHNA, CDR2 YNFKEQ. The CDR3 spans 17 residues. Germline trimming cut 3 bases from V and 4 bases from J; bases unmatched to any gene: 5. TCRdb's copy holds only in-frame clones and misses some; the assay was immunoSEQ multiplex PCR. The top ten hold more than 4.5% of the sample, which has 50,000 to 60,000 clones, about four fifths seen once. V is TRBV4-2 and J is TRBJ2-6; TRBD1 aligns across 11 bases. Sequenced: peripheral blood. The sequence came from a human donor in a cohort sampled during active or convalescent COVID-19. CDR3 loop: CASSHDGQGAGANVLTF. CDR3 sequence (DNA): TGTGCCAGCAGCCACGATGGACAGGGGGCGGGGGCCAACGTCCTGACTTTC.